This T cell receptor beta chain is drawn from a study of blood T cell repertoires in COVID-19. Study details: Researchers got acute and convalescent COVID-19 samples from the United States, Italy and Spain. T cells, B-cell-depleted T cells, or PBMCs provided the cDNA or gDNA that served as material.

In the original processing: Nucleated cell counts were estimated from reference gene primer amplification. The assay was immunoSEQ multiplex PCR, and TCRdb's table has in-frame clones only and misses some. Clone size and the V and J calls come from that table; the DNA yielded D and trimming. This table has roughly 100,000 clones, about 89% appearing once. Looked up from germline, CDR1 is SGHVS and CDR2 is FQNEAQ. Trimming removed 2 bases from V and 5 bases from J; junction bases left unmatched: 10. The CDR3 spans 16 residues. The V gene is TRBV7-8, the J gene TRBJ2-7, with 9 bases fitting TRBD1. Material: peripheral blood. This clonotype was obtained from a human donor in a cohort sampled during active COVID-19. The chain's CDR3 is CASSLNRDRESNEQYF. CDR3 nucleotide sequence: TGTGCCAGCAGCTTAAACCGGGACAGGGAGAGCAACGAGCAGTACTTC.